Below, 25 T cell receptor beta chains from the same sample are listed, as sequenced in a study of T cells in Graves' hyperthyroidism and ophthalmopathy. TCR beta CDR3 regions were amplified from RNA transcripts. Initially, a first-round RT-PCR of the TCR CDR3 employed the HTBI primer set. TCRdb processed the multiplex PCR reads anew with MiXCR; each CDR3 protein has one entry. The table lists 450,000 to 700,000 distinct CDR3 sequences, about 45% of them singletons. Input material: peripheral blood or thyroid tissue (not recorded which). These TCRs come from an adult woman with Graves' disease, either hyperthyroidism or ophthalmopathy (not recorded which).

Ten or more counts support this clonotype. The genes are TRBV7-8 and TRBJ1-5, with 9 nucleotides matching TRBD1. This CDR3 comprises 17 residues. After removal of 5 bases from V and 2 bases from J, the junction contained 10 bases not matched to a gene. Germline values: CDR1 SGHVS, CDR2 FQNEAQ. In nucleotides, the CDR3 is TGTGCCAGCAGCCCGACAGGGGACAGGGAAGGCAATCAGCCCCAGCATTTT. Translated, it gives CASSPTGDREGNQPQHF.

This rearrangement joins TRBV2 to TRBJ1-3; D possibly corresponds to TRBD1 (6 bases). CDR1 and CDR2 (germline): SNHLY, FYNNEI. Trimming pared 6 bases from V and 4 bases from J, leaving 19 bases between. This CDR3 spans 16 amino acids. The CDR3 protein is CASSVQGLTSGNTIYF. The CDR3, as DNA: TGTGCCAGCAGCGTACAGGGTCTAACCTCCGGAAACACCATATATTTT.

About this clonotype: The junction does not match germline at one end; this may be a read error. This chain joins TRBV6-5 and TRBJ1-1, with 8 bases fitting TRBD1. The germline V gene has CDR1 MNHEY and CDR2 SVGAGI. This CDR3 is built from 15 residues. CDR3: CANSYKTGVGTEAFF. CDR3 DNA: TGTGCCAACAGTTACAAGACAGGGGTGGGCACTGAAGCTTTCTTT.

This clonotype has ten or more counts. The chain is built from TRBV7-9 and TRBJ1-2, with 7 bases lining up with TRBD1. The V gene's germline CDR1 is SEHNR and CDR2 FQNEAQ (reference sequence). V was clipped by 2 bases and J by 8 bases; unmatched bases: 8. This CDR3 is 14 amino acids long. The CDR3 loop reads CASSLKGAPRGYTF. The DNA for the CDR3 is TGTGCCAGCAGCTTAAAGGGGGCGCCGCGGGGCTACACCTTC. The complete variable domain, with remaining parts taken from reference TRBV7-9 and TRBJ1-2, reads DTGVSQNPRHKITKRGQNVTFRCDPISEHNRLYWYRQTLGQGPEFLTYFQNEAQLEKSRLLSDRFSAERPKGSFSTLEIQRTEQGDSAMYLCASSLKGAPRGYTFGSGTRLTVV.

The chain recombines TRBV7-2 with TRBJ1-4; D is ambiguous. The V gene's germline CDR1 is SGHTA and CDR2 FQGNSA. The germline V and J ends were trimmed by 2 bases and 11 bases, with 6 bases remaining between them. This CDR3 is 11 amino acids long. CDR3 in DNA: TGTGCCAGCAGCTTAAGGCGGAAACTGTTTTTT. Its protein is CASSLRRKLFF.

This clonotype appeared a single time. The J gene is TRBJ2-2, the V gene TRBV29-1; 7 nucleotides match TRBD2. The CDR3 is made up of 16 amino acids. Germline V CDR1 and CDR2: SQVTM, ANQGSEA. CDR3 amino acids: CSASDRRREGTGELFF. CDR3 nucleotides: TGCAGTGCTAGCGACCGGAGAAGGGAGGGCACCGGGGAGCTGTTTTTT.

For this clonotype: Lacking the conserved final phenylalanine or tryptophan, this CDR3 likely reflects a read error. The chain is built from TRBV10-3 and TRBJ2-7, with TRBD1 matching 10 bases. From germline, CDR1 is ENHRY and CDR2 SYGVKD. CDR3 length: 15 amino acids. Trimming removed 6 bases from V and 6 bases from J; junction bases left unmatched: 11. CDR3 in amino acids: CAIRQAGTGVGEQYL. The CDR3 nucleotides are TGTGCCATCAGACAGGCAGGGACAGGGGTTGGCGAGCAGTACCTC.

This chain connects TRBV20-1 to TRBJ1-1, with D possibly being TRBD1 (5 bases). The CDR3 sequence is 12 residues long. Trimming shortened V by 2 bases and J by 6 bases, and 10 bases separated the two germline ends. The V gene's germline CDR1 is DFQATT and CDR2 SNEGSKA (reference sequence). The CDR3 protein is CSARSPGPEAFF. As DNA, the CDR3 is TGCAGTGCTAGATCTCCGGGACCTGAAGCTTTCTTT.

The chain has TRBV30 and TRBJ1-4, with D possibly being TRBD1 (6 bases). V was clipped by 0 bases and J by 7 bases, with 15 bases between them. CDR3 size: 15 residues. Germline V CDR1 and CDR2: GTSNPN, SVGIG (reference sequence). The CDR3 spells CAWSVFGTGSEKLFF. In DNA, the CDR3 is TGTGCCTGGAGTGTATTCGGTACAGGGAGTGAAAAACTGTTTTTT.

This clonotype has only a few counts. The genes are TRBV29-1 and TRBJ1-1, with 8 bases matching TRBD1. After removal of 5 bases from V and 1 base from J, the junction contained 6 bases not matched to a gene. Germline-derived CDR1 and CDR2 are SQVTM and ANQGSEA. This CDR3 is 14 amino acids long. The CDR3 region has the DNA TGCAGCGTTTCGACAGGGGAAGGGAACACTGAAGCTTTCTTT. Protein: CSVSTGEGNTEAFF.

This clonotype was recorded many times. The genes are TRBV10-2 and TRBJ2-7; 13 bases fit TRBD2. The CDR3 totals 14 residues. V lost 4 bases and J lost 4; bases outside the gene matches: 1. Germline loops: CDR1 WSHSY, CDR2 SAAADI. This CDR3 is CASSGTSGSYEQYF. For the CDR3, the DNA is TGCGCCAGCAGTGGGACTAGCGGGAGTTACGAGCAGTACTTC.

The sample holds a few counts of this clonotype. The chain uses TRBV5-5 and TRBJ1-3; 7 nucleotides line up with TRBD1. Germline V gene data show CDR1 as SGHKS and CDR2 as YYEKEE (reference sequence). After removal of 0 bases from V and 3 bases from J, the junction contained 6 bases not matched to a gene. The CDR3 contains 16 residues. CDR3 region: CASSLARDSYGNTIYF. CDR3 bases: TGTGCCAGCAGCTTGGCCCGGGACAGTTATGGAAACACCATATATTTT.

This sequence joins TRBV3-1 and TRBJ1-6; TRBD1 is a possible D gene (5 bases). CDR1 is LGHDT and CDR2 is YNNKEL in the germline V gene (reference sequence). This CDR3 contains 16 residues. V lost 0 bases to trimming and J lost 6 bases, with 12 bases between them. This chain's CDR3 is CASSQDGGGTNSPLHF. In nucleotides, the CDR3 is TGTGCCAGCAGCCAAGACGGCGGGGGGACTAATTCACCCCTCCACTTT.

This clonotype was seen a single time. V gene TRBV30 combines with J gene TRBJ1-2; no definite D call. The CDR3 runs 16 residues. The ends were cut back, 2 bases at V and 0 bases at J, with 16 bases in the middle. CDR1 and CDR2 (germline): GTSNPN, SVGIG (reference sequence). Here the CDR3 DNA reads TGTGCCTGGAGTATTGGTGGGTTGGGAGCTAACTATGGCTACACCTTC. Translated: CAWSIGGLGANYGYTF.

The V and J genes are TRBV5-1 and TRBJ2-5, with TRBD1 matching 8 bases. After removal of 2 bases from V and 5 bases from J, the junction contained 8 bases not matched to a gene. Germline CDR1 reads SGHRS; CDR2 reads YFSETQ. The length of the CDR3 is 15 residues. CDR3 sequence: CASSLTGQVWETQYF. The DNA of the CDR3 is TGCGCCAGCAGCTTAACGGGACAGGTCTGGGAGACCCAGTACTTC.

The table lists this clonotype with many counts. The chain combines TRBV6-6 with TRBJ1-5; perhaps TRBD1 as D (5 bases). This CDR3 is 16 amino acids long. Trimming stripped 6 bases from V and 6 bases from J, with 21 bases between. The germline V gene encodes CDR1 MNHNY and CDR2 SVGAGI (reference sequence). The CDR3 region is CASSQATAAGGQPQHF. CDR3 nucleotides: TGTGCCAGCAGCCAGGCGACAGCGGCGGGCGGTCAGCCCCAGCATTTT.

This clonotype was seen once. The CDR3 here is CASSFMGQGNTEAFF. DNA of the CDR3: TGTGCCAGCAGTTTTATGGGACAGGGAAACACTGAAGCTTTCTTT. This sequence joins TRBV12-3 or TRBV12-4 and TRBJ1-1; TRBD1 matches 9 bases. V dropped 3 bases and J dropped 2; count of bases not matched to a gene: 4. There are 15 residues in the CDR3.

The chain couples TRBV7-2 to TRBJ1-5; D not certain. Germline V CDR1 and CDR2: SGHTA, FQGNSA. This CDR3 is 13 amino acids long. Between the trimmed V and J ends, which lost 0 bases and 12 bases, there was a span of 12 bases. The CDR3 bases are TGTGCCAGCAGCTTAGCATCCCCTAATCTCCAGCATTTT. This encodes CASSLASPNLQHF.

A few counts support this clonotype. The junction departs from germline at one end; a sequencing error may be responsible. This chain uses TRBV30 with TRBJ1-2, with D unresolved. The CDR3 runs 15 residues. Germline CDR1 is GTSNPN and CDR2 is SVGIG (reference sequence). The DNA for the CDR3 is TGTGCCTGGAGTAGCGGGCCCTTTTCCTCGTATGGCTATACCTTC. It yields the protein CAWSSGPFSSYGYTF.

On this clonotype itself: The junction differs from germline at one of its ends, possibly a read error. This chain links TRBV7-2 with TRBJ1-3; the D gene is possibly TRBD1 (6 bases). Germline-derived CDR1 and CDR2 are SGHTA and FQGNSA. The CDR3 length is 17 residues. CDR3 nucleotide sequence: TGTGCCAGCAGCTTCTCTGGGGGGGCAGCCTCTGGGAACACCATATATTTT. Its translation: CASSFSGGAASGNTIYF.

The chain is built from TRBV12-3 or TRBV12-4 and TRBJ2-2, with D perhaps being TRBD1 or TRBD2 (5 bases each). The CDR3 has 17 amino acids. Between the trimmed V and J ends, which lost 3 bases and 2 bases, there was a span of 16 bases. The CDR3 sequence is CASSFNIGTGNTGELFF. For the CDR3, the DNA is TGTGCCAGCAGTTTTAACATCGGGACGGGTAACACCGGGGAGCTGTTTTTT.

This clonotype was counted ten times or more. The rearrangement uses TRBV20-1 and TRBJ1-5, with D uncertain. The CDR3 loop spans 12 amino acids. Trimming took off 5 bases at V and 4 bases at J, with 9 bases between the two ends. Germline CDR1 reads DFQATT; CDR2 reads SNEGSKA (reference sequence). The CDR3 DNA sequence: TGCAGTGCTGGCTGGGAAAATCAGCCCCAGCATTTT. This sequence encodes CSAGWENQPQHF.

The CDR3 DNA reads TGTGCCAGCAGCGTAGCTTACCCTCCTAGCACAGATACGCAGTATTTT. This gives the protein CASSVAYPPSTDTQYF. This chain connects TRBV2 to TRBJ2-3; the D is unclear. Germline CDR1 and CDR2: SNHLY and FYNNEI. There are 16 residues in the CDR3. The germline V and J ends were trimmed by 6 bases and 0 bases, with 16 bases remaining between them.

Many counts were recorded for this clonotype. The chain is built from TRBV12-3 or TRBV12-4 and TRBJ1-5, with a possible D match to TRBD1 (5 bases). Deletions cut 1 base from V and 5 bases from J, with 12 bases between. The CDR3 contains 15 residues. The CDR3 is CASSLVSGADQPQHF. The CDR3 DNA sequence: TGTGCCAGCAGTTTAGTTTCCGGGGCGGATCAGCCCCAGCATTTT.

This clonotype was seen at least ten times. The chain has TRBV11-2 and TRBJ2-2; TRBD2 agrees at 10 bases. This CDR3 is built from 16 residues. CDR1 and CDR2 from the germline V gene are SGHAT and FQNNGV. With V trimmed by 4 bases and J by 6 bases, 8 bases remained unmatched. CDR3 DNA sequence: TGTGCCAGCAGCTCTCTAGCGGGAGAGTGGGCCGGGGAGCTGTTTTTT. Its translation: CASSSLAGEWAGELFF.